The 6 T cell receptor beta chains below come from one sample, sequenced in a study of T cell responses to AZD1222 COVID-19 vaccine. Method: immunoSEQ multiplex PCR; TCRdb's copy keeps in-frame clones and lacks some. In the table there are about 93,000 clones, roughly 85% of which are singletons. This specimen was peripheral blood, taken on day 0 of AZD1222 vaccination. Receptors were obtained from an adult in good health.

Only a few counts were recorded for this clone. This sequence joins TRBV5-6 and TRBJ1-6, with D unresolved. This CDR3 spans 15 amino acids. V was pared by 4 bases and J by 8 bases, with 16 bases between. CDR1 is SGHDT, CDR2 YYEEEE, per germline. CDR3 sequence (DNA): TGTGCCAGCAGCAGGGAAAGGGTTGGGTATTCACCCCTCCACTTT. Amino acids: CASSRERVGYSPLHF.

This clone was seen just once. The rearrangement joins TRBV5-5 to TRBJ1-1; tentatively, D is TRBD1 (5 bases). V lost 3 bases and J 4 bases, leaving 16 bases between the germline ends. CDR1 and CDR2 (germline): SGHKS, YYEKEE (reference sequence). The CDR3 extends over 15 amino acids. The CDR3 loop reads CASSWRQGGSTEAFF. DNA for the CDR3: TGTGCCAGCAGCTGGCGGCAGGGCGGGAGCACTGAAGCTTTCTTT. The whole variable domain, remainder taken from reference TRBV5-5 and TRBJ1-1, is DAGVTQSPTHLIKTRGQQVTLRCSPISGHKSVSWYQQVLGQGPQFIFQYYEKEERGRGNFPDRFSARQFPNYSSELNVNALLLGDSALYLCASSWRQGGSTEAFFGQGTRLTVV.

The chain recombines TRBV9 with TRBJ2-3, with 11 bases aligning to TRBD1. Per the germline V gene, CDR1 is SGDLS and CDR2 is YYNGEE. The CDR3 loop spans 16 amino acids. V shed 0 bases and J 4 bases; nucleotides not matched to a gene: 4. In DNA form, the CDR3 reads TGTGCCAGCAGCGTAGACTGGACAGGGGGCGCAGATACGCAGTATTTT. It is translated as CASSVDWTGGADTQYF. The full variable domain, with the rest looked up from reference TRBV9 and TRBJ2-3, is DSGVTQTPKHLITATGQRVTLRCSPRSGDLSVYWYQQSLDQGLQFLIQYYNGEERAKGNILERFSAQQFPDLHSELNLSSLELGDSALYFCASSVDWTGGADTQYFGPGTRLTVL.

The chain recombines TRBV2 with TRBJ2-3, with 10 nucleotides matching TRBD2. This CDR3 comprises 14 residues. With 7 bases clipped from V and 4 bases from J, the junction kept 5 bases outside the gene matches. Germline V CDR1 and CDR2: SNHLY, FYNNEI. The CDR3 DNA reads as TGTGCCAGCATACTAGCGGGGTACGCAGATACGCAGTATTTT. Translating it yields CASILAGYADTQYF.

The V gene is TRBV29-1, the J gene TRBJ2-4, with no clear D. This CDR3 has 14 amino acids. Deletions cut 7 bases from V and 10 bases from J, with 23 bases between. The germline gives CDR1 SQVTM, CDR2 ANQGSEA. The DNA of the CDR3 is TGCAGCGCGAAGTTTCCAGGCCCTAAAGGGATTCAGTACTTC. Its protein product is CSAKFPGPKGIQYF.

The chain is built from TRBV19 and TRBJ2-5, with 9 bases aligning to TRBD1. There are 15 residues in the CDR3. Germline-derived CDR1 and CDR2 are LNHDA and SQIVND (reference sequence). The J segment lost 5 bases and the V segment lost 5 bases, leaving 9 bases of the junction unmatched. CDR3 in amino acids: CASSSWGTGQETQYF. The CDR3 nucleotides are TGTGCCAGTAGTTCCTGGGGGACAGGGCAGGAGACCCAGTACTTC.